A selection of T cell receptor beta chains follows, all from one sample in a study of cytomegalovirus exposure and HLA in healthy donors. Assay used: immunoSEQ multiplex PCR; TCRdb lists only in-frame clones, some missing. The repertoire holds about 130,000 clones, about 74% seen once, with less than 5% in the top ten. The sequenced sample consisted of PBMCs. The receptor source for this set is a woman aged 45-65 years in good health and CMV-seropositive. Each CDR3 is given with its conserved first and last residue. The order of the fields is clone size, J gene, D gene, V gene, CDR3 protein, CDR3 DNA. A D gene is named only where the DNA matches it firmly. Rows may omit the clone size; those that give it use once, few, many or a size class.

clone size: NA
J gene: TRBJ1-5
D gene: NA
V gene: TRBV28
CDR3 protein: CASRTLQRPKHF
CDR3 DNA: TGTGCCAGCAGGACCCTCCAGCGCCCCAAGCATTTT

clone size: NA
J gene: TRBJ1-6
D gene: TRBD1
V gene: TRBV6-6
CDR3 protein: CASRETGQRYSPLHF
CDR3 DNA: TGTGCCAGCAGGGAAACGGGACAGCGATATTCACCCCTCCACTTT

clone size: few
J gene: TRBJ2-1
D gene: TRBD2
V gene: TRBV7-2
CDR3 protein: CASSFRLAGGGEQFF
CDR3 DNA: TGTGCCAGCAGCTTTCGACTAGCGGGGGGTGGGGAGCAGTTCTTC

clone size: NA
J gene: TRBJ2-7
D gene: NA
V gene: TRBV4-3
CDR3 protein: CASSQNLPPYGEQYF
CDR3 DNA: TGCGCCAGCAGCCAGAACCTCCCCCCCTACGGCGAGCAGTACTTC

clone size: NA
J gene: TRBJ2-6
D gene: TRBD1
V gene: TRBV2
CDR3 protein: CASQTGTGVSGANVLTF
CDR3 DNA: TGTGCCAGCCAGACCGGGACAGGGGTTTCTGGGGCCAACGTCCTGACTTTC

clone size: NA
J gene: TRBJ1-2
D gene: NA
V gene: TRBV5-6
CDR3 protein: CASSLDHLFVDYGYTF
CDR3 DNA: TGTGCCAGCAGCTTGGATCACCTCTTTGTAGACTATGGCTACACCTTC

clone size: NA
J gene: TRBJ1-4
D gene: NA
V gene: TRBV28
CDR3 protein: CASRYRFSTNEKLFF
CDR3 DNA: TGTGCCAGCAGGTACAGGTTTTCAACTAATGAAAAACTGTTTTTT

clone size: NA
J gene: TRBJ1-4
D gene: NA
V gene: TRBV5-6
CDR3 protein: CASSLEGGRVGEKLFF
CDR3 DNA: TGTGCCAGCAGCTTGGAAGGTGGCAGGGTTGGGGAAAAACTGTTTTTT

clone size: NA
J gene: TRBJ1-2
D gene: TRBD1
V gene: TRBV6-5
CDR3 protein: CASSPYRGSSYGYTF
CDR3 DNA: TGTGCCAGCAGTCCTTACAGGGGTTCCTCCTATGGCTACACCTTC

clone size: NA
J gene: TRBJ2-5
D gene: TRBD1
V gene: TRBV14
CDR3 protein: CASSQGVTDRGQETQYF
CDR3 DNA: TGTGCCAGCAGCCAAGGGGTAACGGACAGGGGTCAAGAGACCCAGTACTTC

clone size: NA
J gene: TRBJ2-2
D gene: NA
V gene: TRBV5-1
CDR3 protein: CASSLDPRDGGELFF
CDR3 DNA: TGCGCCAGCAGCTTGGACCCCAGGGATGGCGGGGAGCTGTTTTTT

clone size: NA
J gene: TRBJ2-3
D gene: TRBD2
V gene: TRBV13
CDR3 protein: CASSEAGGGENTDTQYF
CDR3 DNA: TGTGCCAGCAGCGAAGCGGGTGGGGGGGAGAACACAGATACGCAGTATTTT

clone size: few
J gene: TRBJ2-5
D gene: TRBD2
V gene: TRBV4-1
CDR3 protein: CASSRGGQETQYF
CDR3 DNA: TGCGCCAGCAGCCGGGGGGGCCAAGAGACCCAGTACTTC

clone size: NA
J gene: TRBJ1-2
D gene: TRBD1
V gene: TRBV28
CDR3 protein: CASRLTGANYGYTF
CDR3 DNA: TGTGCCAGCAGGTTGACAGGGGCTAACTATGGCTACACCTTC

clone size: NA
J gene: TRBJ2-3
D gene: TRBD2
V gene: TRBV5-1
CDR3 protein: CASSLGSGGPPSTDTQYF
CDR3 DNA: TGCGCCAGCAGCTTAGGTAGCGGGGGGCCCCCTAGCACAGATACGCAGTATTTT

clone size: NA
J gene: TRBJ2-5
D gene: TRBD2
V gene: TRBV2
CDR3 protein: CASRALAGAQETQYF
CDR3 DNA: TGTGCCAGCAGAGCGCTAGCGGGGGCTCAAGAGACCCAGTACTTC

clone size: NA
J gene: TRBJ1-5
D gene: NA
V gene: TRBV2
CDR3 protein: CASKSQGSGNQPQHF
CDR3 DNA: TGTGCCAGCAAAAGTCAGGGGTCGGGGAATCAGCCCCAGCATTTT

clone size: medium-sized
J gene: TRBJ2-5
D gene: TRBD1
V gene: TRBV6-5
CDR3 protein: CASSRHRGSSETQYF
CDR3 DNA: TGTGCCAGCAGTAGACACAGGGGGTCGAGTGAGACCCAGTACTTC

clone size: NA
J gene: TRBJ2-3
D gene: NA
V gene: TRBV19
CDR3 protein: CASTMKTRFEVDTQYF
CDR3 DNA: TGTGCCAGTACCATGAAGACTAGGTTCGAGGTAGATACGCAGTATTTT

clone size: NA
J gene: TRBJ1-3
D gene: NA
V gene: TRBV6-4
CDR3 protein: CASSHRGPYGIGNTIYF
CDR3 DNA: TGTGCCAGCAGTCACCGCGGTCCCTATGGCATTGGAAACACCATATATTTT

clone size: NA
J gene: TRBJ2-2
D gene: TRBD2
V gene: TRBV10-1
CDR3 protein: CASSPGLANPGELFF
CDR3 DNA: TGCGCCAGCAGCCCGGGACTAGCAAATCCCGGGGAGCTGTTTTTT

clone size: NA
J gene: TRBJ2-2
D gene: TRBD2
V gene: TRBV14
CDR3 protein: CASSRTSGGTLNTGELFF
CDR3 DNA: TGTGCCAGCAGCCGAACTAGCGGGGGGACTCTTAACACCGGGGAGCTGTTTTTT

clone size: once
J gene: TRBJ1-2
D gene: NA
V gene: TRBV28
CDR3 protein: CASSRYGYTF
CDR3 DNA: TGTGCCAGCAGTCGGTATGGCTACACCTTC

clone size: NA
J gene: TRBJ2-1
D gene: NA
V gene: TRBV6-1
CDR3 protein: CASRGWGGPGNEQFF
CDR3 DNA: TGTGCCAGCAGGGGTTGGGGGGGCCCTGGTAATGAGCAGTTCTTC

clone size: NA
J gene: TRBJ1-1
D gene: NA
V gene: TRBV5-1
CDR3 protein: CASGAGLNTEAFF
CDR3 DNA: TGCGCCAGCGGGGCGGGGCTGAACACTGAAGCTTTCTTT

clone size: once
J gene: TRBJ1-2
D gene: NA
V gene: TRBV11-2
CDR3 protein: CASSFDRGGYTF
CDR3 DNA: TGTGCCAGCAGCTTCGATAGGGGGGGCTACACCTTC

clone size: NA
J gene: TRBJ2-7
D gene: TRBD1
V gene: TRBV5-1
CDR3 protein: CASSAGGSYEQYF
CDR3 DNA: TGCGCCAGCAGCGCAGGGGGCAGCTACGAGCAGTACTTC

clone size: few
J gene: TRBJ2-5
D gene: NA
V gene: TRBV7-9
CDR3 protein: CASSLKEGTAETQYF
CDR3 DNA: TGTGCCAGCAGCTTAAAGGAGGGTACGGCAGAGACCCAGTACTTC

clone size: NA
J gene: TRBJ2-1
D gene: TRBD2
V gene: TRBV28
CDR3 protein: CASSLGGRGGGNNEQFF
CDR3 DNA: TGTGCCAGCAGTTTAGGGGGTCGCGGGGGGGGAAACAATGAGCAGTTCTTC

clone size: NA
J gene: TRBJ1-6
D gene: NA
V gene: TRBV7-6
CDR3 protein: CASREQGQGSPLHF
CDR3 DNA: TGTGCCAGCAGGGAACAGGGACAAGGATCACCCCTCCACTTT

clone size: NA
J gene: TRBJ1-1
D gene: TRBD1
V gene: TRBV15
CDR3 protein: CATSHRDSLKAFF
CDR3 DNA: TGTGCCACCAGCCACAGGGACAGCCTGAAAGCTTTCTTT

clone size: NA
J gene: TRBJ2-1
D gene: TRBD2
V gene: TRBV11-2
CDR3 protein: CASSLVLAGGRSYNEQFF
CDR3 DNA: TGTGCCAGCAGCTTAGTTCTAGCGGGGGGTCGATCCTACAATGAGCAGTTCTTC

clone size: NA
J gene: TRBJ1-4
D gene: TRBD1
V gene: TRBV6-5
CDR3 protein: CASSEGQGNEKLFF
CDR3 DNA: TGTGCCAGCAGTGAAGGACAGGGGAATGAAAAACTGTTTTTT

clone size: NA
J gene: TRBJ2-3
D gene: NA
V gene: TRBV5-4
CDR3 protein: CASRAGSEDTQYF
CDR3 DNA: TGTGCCAGCAGGGCGGGGAGTGAAGATACGCAGTATTTT

clone size: NA
J gene: TRBJ1-2
D gene: TRBD1
V gene: TRBV7-9
CDR3 protein: CASTAGTEKYGYTF
CDR3 DNA: TGTGCCAGCACCGCCGGGACAGAGAAATATGGCTACACCTTC

clone size: NA
J gene: TRBJ2-2
D gene: TRBD2
V gene: TRBV6-1
CDR3 protein: CASSTSGVTGELFF
CDR3 DNA: TGTGCCAGCAGTACTAGCGGGGTCACCGGGGAGCTGTTTTTT

clone size: NA
J gene: TRBJ1-4
D gene: TRBD1
V gene: TRBV6-1
CDR3 protein: CASNVDRANEKLFF
CDR3 DNA: TGTGCCAGCAATGTTGACAGGGCAAATGAAAAACTGTTTTTT

clone size: NA
J gene: TRBJ1-6
D gene: NA
V gene: TRBV7-5
CDR3 protein: CARSRTGYNSPLHF
CDR3 DNA: TGTGCCAGAAGCAGGACAGGTTATAATTCACCCCTCCACTTT

clone size: NA
J gene: TRBJ2-3
D gene: TRBD1
V gene: TRBV29-1
CDR3 protein: CSVMPRDRGTDTQYF
CDR3 DNA: TGCAGCGTGATGCCCCGGGACAGGGGCACAGATACGCAGTATTTT

clone size: NA
J gene: TRBJ2-6
D gene: TRBD1
V gene: TRBV7-9
CDR3 protein: CASSLDRGLIGANVLTF
CDR3 DNA: TGTGCCAGCAGCTTAGACAGGGGTTTGATTGGTGCCAACGTCCTGACTTTC

clone size: NA
J gene: TRBJ1-2
D gene: TRBD1
V gene: TRBV4-2
CDR3 protein: CASSRPRQGWYGYTF
CDR3 DNA: TGTGCCAGCAGCCGTCCGCGACAGGGGTGGTATGGCTACACCTTC

clone size: NA
J gene: TRBJ2-5
D gene: TRBD1
V gene: TRBV6-6
CDR3 protein: CASRRQGVETQYF
CDR3 DNA: TGTGCCAGCAGACGACAGGGGGTTGAGACCCAGTACTTC

clone size: NA
J gene: TRBJ2-2
D gene: TRBD2
V gene: TRBV9
CDR3 protein: CASSVEPGTIAGELFF
CDR3 DNA: TGTGCCAGCAGCGTAGAGCCAGGGACTATTGCCGGGGAGCTGTTTTTT

clone size: NA
J gene: TRBJ2-5
D gene: NA
V gene: TRBV4-3
CDR3 protein: CASSQEASYETQYF
CDR3 DNA: TGCGCCAGCAGCCAAGAGGCTAGTTATGAGACCCAGTACTTC

clone size: NA
J gene: TRBJ2-7
D gene: TRBD1
V gene: TRBV4-2
CDR3 protein: CASSQGMGQTYEQYF
CDR3 DNA: TGTGCCAGCAGCCAAGGAATGGGACAGACCTACGAGCAGTACTTC

clone size: NA
J gene: TRBJ2-3
D gene: TRBD2
V gene: TRBV15
CDR3 protein: CATSTPRTGLSGGLDTQYF
CDR3 DNA: TGTGCCACCAGCACACCCAGAACAGGGCTTAGCGGGGGCTTGGATACGCAGTATTTT

clone size: NA
J gene: TRBJ2-4
D gene: NA
V gene: TRBV7-2
CDR3 protein: CASSLDRTARARNIQYF
CDR3 DNA: TGTGCCAGCAGCTTAGACCGTACCGCCAGGGCTAGGAACATTCAGTACTTC

clone size: NA
J gene: TRBJ1-2
D gene: NA
V gene: TRBV29-1
CDR3 protein: CSVIGRDGYTF
CDR3 DNA: TGCAGCGTTATCGGTCGCGATGGCTACACCTTC

clone size: NA
J gene: TRBJ2-2
D gene: NA
V gene: TRBV5-1
CDR3 protein: CASSFSASALELFF
CDR3 DNA: TGCGCCAGCAGCTTTTCTGCGAGCGCCCTGGAGCTGTTTTTT

clone size: few
J gene: TRBJ2-5
D gene: TRBD1
V gene: TRBV19
CDR3 protein: CASSVTGGRETQYF
CDR3 DNA: TGTGCCAGTAGTGTGACAGGGGGCCGAGAGACCCAGTACTTC

clone size: NA
J gene: TRBJ1-2
D gene: NA
V gene: TRBV5-4
CDR3 protein: CASSLITETNYGYTF
CDR3 DNA: TGTGCCAGCAGCTTGATCACCGAGACTAACTATGGCTACACCTTC

clone size: NA
J gene: TRBJ2-1
D gene: TRBD2
V gene: TRBV29-1
CDR3 protein: CSVTDGGDEQFF
CDR3 DNA: TGCAGCGTTACGGACGGGGGGGATGAGCAGTTCTTC

clone size: NA
J gene: TRBJ2-5
D gene: NA
V gene: TRBV19
CDR3 protein: CATLEGVGPSGTQYF
CDR3 DNA: TGTGCCACCCTCGAGGGGGTCGGACCATCTGGGACCCAGTACTTC

clone size: NA
J gene: TRBJ1-3
D gene: NA
V gene: TRBV28
CDR3 protein: CASSRQPSGNTIYF
CDR3 DNA: TGTGCCAGCAGCCGACAGCCCTCTGGAAACACCATATATTTT

clone size: few
J gene: TRBJ2-5
D gene: NA
V gene: TRBV7-6
CDR3 protein: CASSLGQSYQETQYF
CDR3 DNA: TGTGCCAGCAGCTTAGGGCAGTCGTACCAAGAGACCCAGTACTTC

clone size: NA
J gene: TRBJ2-5
D gene: TRBD1
V gene: TRBV5-4
CDR3 protein: CASSLVLTGGLETQYF
CDR3 DNA: TGTGCCAGCAGCTTGGTGTTGACAGGGGGCTTAGAGACCCAGTACTTC